Following are 26 T cell receptor beta chains from one sample sequenced in a study of T cell changes during pregnancy in multiple sclerosis. Sequencing was performed with immunoSEQ multiplex PCR; in TCRdb, only in-frame clones are kept and a portion is missing. The sample records tens of thousands of clones, 85% to 95% being singletons. The material sequenced was peripheral blood, taken in the first trimester of pregnancy. Receptor source: a female donor with multiple sclerosis, enrolled in a pregnancy study.

The chain couples TRBV19 to TRBJ1-2; the match to TRBD1 covers 7 bases. The CDR3 extends over 15 amino acids. V trimming: 6 bases; J trimming: 2 bases; junction bases outside the gene matches: 9. Germline CDR1 LNHDA, CDR2 SQIVND (reference sequence). CDR3 in amino acids: CASSLSGTENYGYTF. The CDR3 coding sequence is TGTGCCAGTAGCCTTAGCGGGACAGAAAACTATGGCTACACCTTC.

The gene calls are TRBV5-1 and TRBJ2-1, with 12 bases identical to TRBD1. CDR3 length: 14 amino acids. V shed 5 bases and J 8 bases; nucleotides not matched to a gene: 5. Germline V gene sequence: CDR1 SGHRS, CDR2 YFSETQ. The CDR3 bases are TGCGCCAGCAGGATGGGACAGGGGGCCTATGAGCAGTTCTTC. Amino acids: CASRMGQGAYEQFF. Using reference TRBV5-1 and TRBJ2-1 for the parts outside the CDR3, the full variable domain is KAGVTQTPRYLIKTRGQQVTLSCSPISGHRSVSWYQQTPGQGLQFLFEYFSETQRNKGNFPGRFSGRQFSNSRSEMNVSTLELGDSALYLCASRMGQGAYEQFFGPGTRLTVL.

The chain joins TRBV19 to TRBJ2-7; D possibly corresponds to TRBD2 (6 bases). Between the trimmed V and J ends, which lost 5 bases and 0 bases, there was a span of 8 bases. Germline CDR1 reads LNHDA; CDR2 reads SQIVND (reference sequence). CDR3 length: 13 residues. The CDR3 nucleotides are TGTGCCAGTAGTCCCGGGGGCTCCTACGAGCAGTACTTC. This encodes CASSPGGSYEQYF.

The CDR3 DNA follows: TGCGCCAGCAGTGTAGTTAGCAATCAGCCCCAGCATTTT. Its translation: CASSVVSNQPQHF. The rearrangement links TRBV10-2 to TRBJ1-5; no reliable D call. This CDR3 contains 13 residues. In germline, CDR1 is WSHSY, CDR2 SAAADI. Trimming shortened V by 4 bases and J by 0 bases, and 4 bases separated the two germline ends.

The gene calls are TRBV30 and TRBJ2-5; TRBD2 is a possible D gene (5 bases). Germline V gene lookup returns CDR1 GTSNPN and CDR2 SVGIG (reference sequence). The CDR3 extends over 13 amino acids. V was pared by 1 base and J by 5 bases, with 11 bases between. CDR3 nucleotides: TGTGCCTGGAGTGGGGCCTTAGCGGAGACCCAGTACTTC. Protein sequence: CAWSGALAETQYF.

The CDR3 DNA reads as TGTGCCAGCAGTTACCGAAACAGGCGATACCAAGAGACCCAGTACTTC. This sequence encodes CASSYRNRRYQETQYF. The V and J genes are TRBV6-6 and TRBJ2-5; maybe TRBD1 (5 bases). Trimming cost V 2 bases and J 0 bases, with 13 bases left between them. In germline, CDR1 is MNHNY, CDR2 SVGAGI (reference sequence). The CDR3 is made up of 16 amino acids.

The genes are TRBV5-1 and TRBJ2-2, with D possibly being TRBD1 (6 bases). The CDR3 is 15 amino acids. V shed 4 bases and J shed 1 base, with 11 bases lying between them. Looked up from germline, CDR1 is SGHRS and CDR2 is YFSETQ. The CDR3 bases are TGCGCCAGCAGCCAGGGACACCGGAACACCGGGGAGCTGTTTTTT. Its protein product is CASSQGHRNTGELFF. The full variable domain, in which reference TRBV5-1 and TRBJ2-2 provide the parts outside the CDR3, is KAGVTQTPRYLIKTRGQQVTLSCSPISGHRSVSWYQQTPGQGLQFLFEYFSETQRNKGNFPGRFSGRQFSNSRSEMNVSTLELGDSALYLCASSQGHRNTGELFFGEGSRLTVL.

The chain has TRBV7-8 and TRBJ2-4, with 7 bases lining up with TRBD1. CDR1 is SGHVS, CDR2 FQNEAQ, per germline. The CDR3 consists of 14 residues. V dropped 4 bases and J dropped 3; count of bases not matched to a gene: 3. The CDR3 reads CASSSGQVKNIQYF. The DNA of the CDR3 is TGTGCCAGCAGCTCCGGACAGGTCAAAAACATTCAGTACTTC.

The chain carries TRBV5-6 and TRBJ2-2, with D possibly matching TRBD1 (5 bases). Trimming removed 8 bases from V and 5 bases from J, with 16 bases in between. Germline V gene data show CDR1 as SGHDT and CDR2 as YYEEEE. This CDR3 comprises 14 residues. The CDR3 DNA reads TGTGCCAGAGTTCAGGGAAACAAGACCGGGGAGCTGTTTTTT. Protein sequence: CARVQGNKTGELFF.

J is TRBJ2-7 and V is TRBV7-2; 8 positions agree with TRBD1. Germline V gene data show CDR1 as SGHTA and CDR2 as FQGNSA. J lost 0 bases, V lost 5 bases, and 6 bases had no gene match. The CDR3 contains 15 residues. CDR3 residues: CASSRRDRSSYEQYF. The CDR3 nucleotides read TGTGCCAGCAGCCGCCGGGACAGGAGCTCCTACGAGCAGTACTTC.

As concerns this clone: Other DNA sequences in the same sample also yield this CDR3. This chain uses TRBV18 with TRBJ1-1; D call uncertain. V was clipped by 2 bases and J by 0 bases, with 4 bases between them. The CDR3 loop spans 13 amino acids. Germline lookup yields CDR1 KGHSH and CDR2 LQKENI. The CDR3 DNA follows: TGTGCCAGCTCACCAGGCCTGAACACTGAAGCTTTCTTT. It is translated as CASSPGLNTEAFF.

The V gene is TRBV6-5, the J gene TRBJ1-1; D not certain. Germline loops: CDR1 MNHEY, CDR2 SVGAGI. The CDR3 sequence is 12 residues long. V was clipped by 6 bases and J by 5 bases, with 10 bases between them. The CDR3 DNA reads as TGTGCCAGCAGCCCCCCGGGGACTGAAGCTTTCTTT. Amino acid sequence: CASSPPGTEAFF.

The V gene is TRBV7-3, the J gene TRBJ2-1; no firm D call. Trimming took off 1 base at V and 0 bases at J, with 7 bases between the two ends. Germline V CDR1 and CDR2: SGHTA, FQGTGA. The CDR3 spans 15 residues. This CDR3 reads CASSLMRSSYNEQFF. CDR3 sequence (DNA): TGTGCCAGCAGCTTAATGCGGAGCTCCTACAATGAGCAGTTCTTC. The entire variable domain, with the rest obtained from reference TRBV7-3 and TRBJ2-1, is as follows: GAGVSQTPSNKVTEKGKYVELRCDPISGHTALYWYRQSLGQGPEFLIYFQGTGAADDSGLPNDRFFAVRPEGSVSTLKIQRTERGDSAVYLCASSLMRSSYNEQFFGPGTRLTVL.

The count of this clone is one. The chain is built from TRBV19 and TRBJ1-3; possibly TRBD1 for D (5 bases). The V gene's germline CDR1 is LNHDA and CDR2 SQIVND (reference sequence). The CDR3 has 15 amino acids. The V gene lost 3 bases and the J gene lost 0 bases, with 9 bases spanning the gap. CDR3 residues: CASSIRQISGNTIYF. CDR3 bases: TGTGCCAGTAGTATTAGACAGATCTCTGGAAACACCATATATTTT.

The chain carries TRBV19 and TRBJ2-3, with D possibly being TRBD2 (6 bases). Trimming removed 5 bases at V and 2 bases at J, with 14 bases between. The CDR3 totals 15 residues. Germline V CDR1 and CDR2: LNHDA, SQIVND (reference sequence). The CDR3 DNA sequence: TGTGCCAGTAGTGCGGGACTTTTTGCCACAGATACGCAGTATTTT. It specifies CASSAGLFATDTQYF.

The genes are TRBV7-2 and TRBJ1-1; D remains unclear. This CDR3 spans 14 amino acids. Germline CDR1 and CDR2: SGHTA and FQGNSA. The V gene lost 1 base and the J gene lost 4 bases, with 10 bases spanning the gap. The CDR3 is CASSLGDRGTEAFF. DNA for the CDR3: TGTGCCAGCAGCTTAGGTGACCGGGGCACTGAAGCTTTCTTT.

The chain couples TRBV5-4 to TRBJ2-3, with 12 bases lining up with TRBD2. The CDR3 extends over 16 amino acids. With V trimmed by 0 bases and J by 1 base, 0 bases remained unmatched. CDR1 SGHNT and CDR2 YYREEE come from the germline V gene (reference sequence). As DNA, the CDR3 is TGTGCCAGCAGCTTGGGACTAGCGGGGGGCACAGATACGCAGTATTTT. Translated, it gives CASSLGLAGGTDTQYF.

The chain combines TRBV9 with TRBJ2-7; TRBD1 aligns across 8 bases. J was trimmed by 5 bases and V by 3 bases; bases with no gene match: 7. CDR1 is SGDLS and CDR2 is YYNGEE in the germline V gene. This CDR3 spans 14 amino acids. The CDR3 nucleotides are TGTGCCAGCAGCGGAGGACAGGGTAGGCACGAGCAGTACTTC. Protein sequence: CASSGGQGRHEQYF. The variable domain in full, completed from reference TRBV9 and TRBJ2-7, reads DSGVTQTPKHLITATGQRVTLRCSPRSGDLSVYWYQQSLDQGLQFLIQYYNGEERAKGNILERFSAQQFPDLHSELNLSSLELGDSALYFCASSGGQGRHEQYFGPGTRLTVT.

The chain employs TRBV7-3 and TRBJ2-2; TRBD1 agrees at 7 bases. The CDR3 totals 17 residues. The V and J ends lost 1 base and 0 bases, in that order; junction bases with no gene match: 5. CDR1 is SGHTA, CDR2 FQGTGA, per germline. The CDR3 nucleotides are TGTGCCAGCAGCTTAAAGCCGACAGGGACGAACACCGGGGAGCTGTTTTTT. It codes for CASSLKPTGTNTGELFF.

This chain connects TRBV5-1 to TRBJ1-2; D possibly corresponds to TRBD1 (6 bases). The CDR3 length is 13 residues. The germline V and J ends were trimmed by 2 bases and 8 bases, with 13 bases remaining between them. CDR1 is SGHRS, CDR2 YFSETQ, per germline. The CDR3 here is CASSFGGAYGYTF. DNA for the CDR3: TGCGCCAGCAGCTTCGGGGGGGCGTACGGCTACACCTTC. Complete variable domain (other parts from reference TRBV5-1 and TRBJ1-2): KAGVTQTPRYLIKTRGQQVTLSCSPISGHRSVSWYQQTPGQGLQFLFEYFSETQRNKGNFPGRFSGRQFSNSRSEMNVSTLELGDSALYLCASSFGGAYGYTFGSGTRLTVV.

The chain links TRBV5-4 to TRBJ1-1; 8 bases are a match to TRBD1. V was pared by 4 bases and J by 3 bases, with 8 bases of the junction left unmatched. The germline gives CDR1 SGHNT, CDR2 YYREEE (reference sequence). The CDR3 consists of 15 residues. CDR3 in amino acids: CASSAWTGRDTEAFF. CDR3 in DNA: TGTGCCAGCAGCGCGTGGACAGGGAGAGACACTGAAGCTTTCTTT. The entire variable domain, with the rest obtained from reference TRBV5-4 and TRBJ1-1, is as follows: ETGVTQSPTHLIKTRGQQVTLRCSSQSGHNTVSWYQQALGQGPQFIFQYYREEENGRGNFPPRFSGLQFPNYSSELNVNALELDDSALYLCASSAWTGRDTEAFFGQGTRLTVV.

V gene TRBV5-8 combines with J gene TRBJ2-7, with a possible D match to TRBD1 (5 bases). CDR1 and CDR2 from the germline V gene are SGHTS and YDEGEE. Trimming cost V 0 bases and J 2 bases, with 9 bases left between them. The CDR3 has 14 residues. DNA of the CDR3: TGTGCCAGCAGCTTGGAGGGCAGGGCCTACGAGCAGTACTTC. Its translation is CASSLEGRAYEQYF. The full variable domain, in which reference TRBV5-8 and TRBJ2-7 provide the parts outside the CDR3, is EAGVTQSPTHLIKTRGQQATLRCSPISGHTSVYWYQQALGLGLQFLLWYDEGEERNRGNFPPRFSGRQFPNYSSELNVNALELEDSALYLCASSLEGRAYEQYFGPGTRLTVT.

The chain uses TRBV6-4 and TRBJ2-2; 11 bases map to TRBD2. The CDR3 extends over 15 amino acids. Germline V lookup: CDR1 MRHNA, CDR2 SNTAGT. V lost 3 bases and J lost 6; bases outside the gene matches: 3. CDR3 nucleotides: TGTGCCAGCAGTGAGCTAGCGGGGGGCGCCGGGGAGCTGTTTTTT. It codes for CASSELAGGAGELFF.

The gene calls are TRBV7-3 and TRBJ2-5, with TRBD2 matching 10 bases. Unmatched junction bases numbered 3, after V lost 4 bases and J lost 4 bases. Germline-derived CDR1 and CDR2 are SGHTA and FQGTGA. CDR3 size: 14 residues. In DNA form, the CDR3 reads TGTGCCAGCAGCTCCAGCGGGGGGGTAGAGACCCAGTACTTC. It encodes CASSSSGGVETQYF.

The chain employs TRBV15 and TRBJ1-5; 7 positions agree with TRBD1. After removal of 5 bases from V and 4 bases from J, the junction contained 5 bases not matched to a gene. The CDR3 covers 14 residues. Looked up from germline, CDR1 is LNHNV and CDR2 is YYDKDF (reference sequence). DNA for the CDR3: TGTGCCACCAGCCGACGGGGACAGAATCAGCCCCAGCATTTT. This gives the protein CATSRRGQNQPQHF.

The chain combines TRBV6-1 with TRBJ1-6; D may be TRBD1 (6 bases). The germline V gene encodes CDR1 MNHNS and CDR2 SASEGT. Trimming took 4 bases from V and 11 from J, leaving 15 bases between them. This CDR3 has 14 residues. The DNA for the CDR3 is TGTGCCAGCAGTGGAGGACCCTCAGGGGCACCCCTCCACTTT. It is translated as CASSGGPSGAPLHF.